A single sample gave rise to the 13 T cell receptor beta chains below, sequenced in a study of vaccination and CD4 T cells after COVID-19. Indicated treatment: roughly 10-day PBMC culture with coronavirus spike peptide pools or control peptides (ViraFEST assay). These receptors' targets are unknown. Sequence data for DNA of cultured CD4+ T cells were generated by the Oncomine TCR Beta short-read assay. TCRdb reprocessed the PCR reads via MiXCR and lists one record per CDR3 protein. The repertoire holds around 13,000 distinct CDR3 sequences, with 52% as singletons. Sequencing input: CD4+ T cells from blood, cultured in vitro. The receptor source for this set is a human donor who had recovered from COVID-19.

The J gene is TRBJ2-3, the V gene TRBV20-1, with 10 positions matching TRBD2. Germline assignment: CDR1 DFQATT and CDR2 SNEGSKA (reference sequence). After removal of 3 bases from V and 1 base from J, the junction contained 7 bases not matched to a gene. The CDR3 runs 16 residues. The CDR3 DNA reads TGCAGTGCTAGTCCAGTCCTAGCGGGAGGCACAGATACGCAGTATTTT. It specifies CSASPVLAGGTDTQYF.

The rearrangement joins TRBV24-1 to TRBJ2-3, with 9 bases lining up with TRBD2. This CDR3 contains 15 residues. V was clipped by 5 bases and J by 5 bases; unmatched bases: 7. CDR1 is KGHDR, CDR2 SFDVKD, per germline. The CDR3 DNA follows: TGTGCCACCAGTGGGGGACGACTAGCGGTAGATACGCAGTATTTT. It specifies CATSGGRLAVDTQYF.

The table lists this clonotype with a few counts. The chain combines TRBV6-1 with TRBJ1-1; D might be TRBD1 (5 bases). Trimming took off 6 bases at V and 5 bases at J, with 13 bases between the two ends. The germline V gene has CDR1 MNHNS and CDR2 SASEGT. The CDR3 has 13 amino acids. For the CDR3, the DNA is TGTGCCAGCAGGGGGCCCGGCGGGACTGAAGCTTTCTTT. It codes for CASRGPGGTEAFF.

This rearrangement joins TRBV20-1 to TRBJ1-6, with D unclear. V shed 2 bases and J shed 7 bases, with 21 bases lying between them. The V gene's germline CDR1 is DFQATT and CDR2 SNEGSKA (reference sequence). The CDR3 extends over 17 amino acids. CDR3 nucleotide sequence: TGCAGTGCTAGACCATTTATCCTCGGGATCCTAAATTCACCCCTCCACTTT. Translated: CSARPFILGILNSPLHF.

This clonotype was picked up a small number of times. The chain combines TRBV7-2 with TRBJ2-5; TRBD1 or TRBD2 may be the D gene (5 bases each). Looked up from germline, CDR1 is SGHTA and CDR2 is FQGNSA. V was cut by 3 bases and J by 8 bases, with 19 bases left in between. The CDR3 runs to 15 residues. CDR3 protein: CASSFQVFVGGTQYF. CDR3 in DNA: TGTGCCAGCAGCTTTCAGGTGTTCGTTGGGGGAACCCAGTACTTC. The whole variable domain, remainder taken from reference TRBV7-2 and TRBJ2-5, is GAGVSQSPSNKVTEKGKDVELRCDPISGHTALYWYRQSLGQGLEFLIYFQGNSAPDKSGLPSDRFSAERTGGSVSTLTIQRTQQEDSAVYLCASSFQVFVGGTQYFGPGTRLLVL.

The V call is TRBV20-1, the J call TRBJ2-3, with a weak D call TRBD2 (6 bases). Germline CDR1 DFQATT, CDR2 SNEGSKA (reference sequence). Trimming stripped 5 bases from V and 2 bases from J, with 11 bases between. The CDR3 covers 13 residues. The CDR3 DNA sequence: TGCAGTGCTGGGACTCCGACCACAGATACGCAGTATTTT. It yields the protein CSAGTPTTDTQYF.

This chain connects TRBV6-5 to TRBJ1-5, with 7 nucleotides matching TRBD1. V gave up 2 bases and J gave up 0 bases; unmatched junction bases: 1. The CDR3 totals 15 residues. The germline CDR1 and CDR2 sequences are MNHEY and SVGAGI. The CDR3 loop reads CASSYAGGSNQPQHF. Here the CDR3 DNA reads TGTGCCAGCAGTTACGCAGGGGGTAGCAATCAGCCCCAGCATTTT.

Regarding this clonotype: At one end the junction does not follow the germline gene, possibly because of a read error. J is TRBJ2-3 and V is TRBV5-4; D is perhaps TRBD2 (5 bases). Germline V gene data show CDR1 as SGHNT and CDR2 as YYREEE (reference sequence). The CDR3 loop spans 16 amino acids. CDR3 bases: TGTGCCAGCAGCTTAAAACTAGAATTGAGCACAGATGCGCAGTATTTT. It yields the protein CASSLKLELSTDAQYF.

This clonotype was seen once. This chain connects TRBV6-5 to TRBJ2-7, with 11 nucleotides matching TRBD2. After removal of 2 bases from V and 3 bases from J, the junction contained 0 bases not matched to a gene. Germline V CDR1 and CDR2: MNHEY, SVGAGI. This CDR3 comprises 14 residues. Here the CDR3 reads CASSYTSGSYEQYF. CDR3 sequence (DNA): TGTGCCAGCAGTTACACTAGCGGGAGCTACGAGCAGTACTTC.

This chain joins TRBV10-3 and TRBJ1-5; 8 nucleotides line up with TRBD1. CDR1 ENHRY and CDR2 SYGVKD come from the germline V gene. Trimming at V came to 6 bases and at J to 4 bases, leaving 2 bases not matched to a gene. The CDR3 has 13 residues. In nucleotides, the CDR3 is TGTGCCATCAGGGACAGGGTTAATCAGCCCCAGCATTTT. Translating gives CAIRDRVNQPQHF.

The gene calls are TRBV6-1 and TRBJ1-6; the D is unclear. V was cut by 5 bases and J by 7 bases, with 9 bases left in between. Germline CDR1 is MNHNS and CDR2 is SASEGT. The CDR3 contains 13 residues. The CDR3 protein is CASSRSGNSPLHF. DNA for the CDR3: TGTGCCAGCAGTCGGTCAGGCAATTCACCCCTCCACTTT.

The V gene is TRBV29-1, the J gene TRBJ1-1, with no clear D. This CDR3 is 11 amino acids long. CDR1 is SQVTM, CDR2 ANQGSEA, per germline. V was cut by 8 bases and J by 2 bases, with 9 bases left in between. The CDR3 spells CSIRVNTEAFF. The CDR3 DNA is TGCAGCATCCGGGTCAACACTGAAGCTTTCTTT.

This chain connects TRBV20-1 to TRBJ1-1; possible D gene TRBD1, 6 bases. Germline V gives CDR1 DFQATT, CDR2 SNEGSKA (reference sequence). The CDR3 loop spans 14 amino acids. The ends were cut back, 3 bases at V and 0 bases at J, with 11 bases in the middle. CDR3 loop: CSASRGQLNTEAFF. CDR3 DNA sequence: TGCAGTGCTAGTAGGGGACAACTGAACACTGAAGCTTTCTTT.